The entry below describes one TCR beta chain. This record belongs to a study of OX40 agonist ivuxolimab in advanced cancers. Assay used: immunoSEQ multiplex PCR; TCRdb lists only in-frame clones, some missing. Among tens of thousands of clones listed, approximately 89% were seen once. The CDR3 contains 13 residues. Trimming took 3 bases from V and 2 from J, leaving 8 bases between them. CDR1 is SNHLY, CDR2 FYNNEI, per germline. Sampling times: baseline, cycle 4 day 1, cycle 7 day 1. This clonotype was sampled from an adult with an advanced solid tumor such as melanoma, head and neck, liver or kidney cancer. The chain couples TRBV2 to TRBJ2-7; no clear D. The sample consisted of CD4+ or CD8+ T cells sorted from blood, taken in a trial of the OX40 agonist ivuxolimab. The CDR3 DNA sequence: TGTGCCAGCAGTGATCGGCAGGCCTACGAGCAGTACTTC. This translates into CASSDRQAYEQYF.